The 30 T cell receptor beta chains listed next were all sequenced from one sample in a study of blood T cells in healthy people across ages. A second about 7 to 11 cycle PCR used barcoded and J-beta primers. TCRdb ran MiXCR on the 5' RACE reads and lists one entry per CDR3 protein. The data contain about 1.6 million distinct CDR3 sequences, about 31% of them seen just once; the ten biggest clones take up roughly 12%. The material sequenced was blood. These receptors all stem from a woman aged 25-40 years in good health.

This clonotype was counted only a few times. The CDR3 nucleotides read TGCAGTGCTAGAGAAGCAAACGAGTACTTC. Translating it yields CSAREANEYF. The chain combines TRBV20-1 with TRBJ2-7; no clear D gene. Trimming pared 0 bases from V and 11 bases from J, leaving 8 bases between. The CDR3 has 10 amino acids. Per germline, CDR1 DFQATT and CDR2 SNEGSKA (reference sequence).

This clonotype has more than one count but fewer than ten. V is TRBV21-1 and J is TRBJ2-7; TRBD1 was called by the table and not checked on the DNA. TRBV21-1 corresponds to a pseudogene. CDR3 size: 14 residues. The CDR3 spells CASSNGERSYEQYF. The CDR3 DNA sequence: TGTGCCAGCAGCAACGGGGAGAGGAGCTACGAGCAGTACTTC.

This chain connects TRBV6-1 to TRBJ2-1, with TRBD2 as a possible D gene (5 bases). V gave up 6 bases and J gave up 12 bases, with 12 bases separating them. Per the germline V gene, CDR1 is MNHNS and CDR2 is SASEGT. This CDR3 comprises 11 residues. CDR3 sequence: CASSAGGWQFF. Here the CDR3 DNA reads TGTGCCAGCAGCGCGGGCGGGTGGCAGTTCTTC.

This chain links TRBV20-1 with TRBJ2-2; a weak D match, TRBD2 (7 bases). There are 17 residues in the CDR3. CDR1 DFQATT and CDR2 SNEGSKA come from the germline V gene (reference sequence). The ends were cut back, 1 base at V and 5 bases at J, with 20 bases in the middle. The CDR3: CSARGGGAGAETGELFF. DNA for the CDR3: TGCAGTGCTAGAGGAGGGGGTGCGGGAGCGGAGACCGGGGAGCTGTTTTTT.

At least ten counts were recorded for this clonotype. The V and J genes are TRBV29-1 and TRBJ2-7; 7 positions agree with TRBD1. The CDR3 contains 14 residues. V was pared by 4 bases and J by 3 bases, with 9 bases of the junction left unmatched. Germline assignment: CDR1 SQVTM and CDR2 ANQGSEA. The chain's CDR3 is CSVGPRQGSYEQYF. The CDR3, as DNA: TGCAGCGTTGGGCCACGACAGGGAAGCTACGAGCAGTACTTC.

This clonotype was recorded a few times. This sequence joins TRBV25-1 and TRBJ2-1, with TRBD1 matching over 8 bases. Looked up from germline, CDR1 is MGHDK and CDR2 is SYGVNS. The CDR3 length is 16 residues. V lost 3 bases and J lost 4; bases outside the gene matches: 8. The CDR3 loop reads CASSDTDRGRYNEQFF. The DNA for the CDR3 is TGTGCCAGCAGTGATACAGACAGGGGCAGGTACAATGAGCAGTTCTTC.

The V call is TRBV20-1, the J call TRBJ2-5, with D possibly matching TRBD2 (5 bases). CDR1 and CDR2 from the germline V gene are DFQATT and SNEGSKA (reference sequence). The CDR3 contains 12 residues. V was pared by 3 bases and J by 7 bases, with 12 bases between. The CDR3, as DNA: TGCAGTGCTAGTTTAGTAGGAGGGACCCAGTACTTC. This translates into CSASLVGGTQYF.

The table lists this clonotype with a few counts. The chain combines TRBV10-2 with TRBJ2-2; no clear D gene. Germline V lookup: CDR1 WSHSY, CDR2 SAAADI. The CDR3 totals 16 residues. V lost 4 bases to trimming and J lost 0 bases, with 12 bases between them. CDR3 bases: TGCGCCAGCAGTGGGGGTACGATCGCGAACACCGGGGAGCTGTTTTTT. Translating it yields CASSGGTIANTGELFF.

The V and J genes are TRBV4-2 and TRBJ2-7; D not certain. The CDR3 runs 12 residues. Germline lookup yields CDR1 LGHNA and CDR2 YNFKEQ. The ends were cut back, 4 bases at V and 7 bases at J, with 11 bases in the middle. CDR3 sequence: CASSLYSGEQYF. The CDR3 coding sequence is TGTGCCAGCAGCCTCTACTCGGGTGAGCAGTACTTC.

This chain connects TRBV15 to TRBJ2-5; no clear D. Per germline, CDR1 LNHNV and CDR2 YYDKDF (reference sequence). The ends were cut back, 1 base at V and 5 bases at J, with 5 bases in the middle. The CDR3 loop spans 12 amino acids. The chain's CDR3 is CATSRVAETQYF. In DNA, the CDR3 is TGTGCCACCAGCAGAGTCGCGGAGACCCAGTACTTC.

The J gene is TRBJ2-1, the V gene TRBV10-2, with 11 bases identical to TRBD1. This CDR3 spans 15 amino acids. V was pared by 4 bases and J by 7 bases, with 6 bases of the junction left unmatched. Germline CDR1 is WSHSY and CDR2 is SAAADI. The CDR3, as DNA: TGCGCCAGCAGTGGGTGGGACAGGGGGGAGAATGAGCAGTTCTTC. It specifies CASSGWDRGENEQFF.

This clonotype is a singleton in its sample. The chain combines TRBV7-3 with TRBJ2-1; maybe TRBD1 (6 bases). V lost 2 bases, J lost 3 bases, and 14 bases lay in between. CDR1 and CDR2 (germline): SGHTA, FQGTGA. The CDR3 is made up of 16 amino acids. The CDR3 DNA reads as TGTGCCAGCAGCTTAGGTGGGACACCAGGCTACAATGAGCAGTTCTTC. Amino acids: CASSLGGTPGYNEQFF.

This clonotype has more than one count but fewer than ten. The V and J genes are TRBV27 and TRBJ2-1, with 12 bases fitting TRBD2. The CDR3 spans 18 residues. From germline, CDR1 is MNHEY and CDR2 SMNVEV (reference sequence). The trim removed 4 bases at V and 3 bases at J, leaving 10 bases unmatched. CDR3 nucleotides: TGTGCCAGCAGTTACCGCTCGACTAGCGGGAGTGGCTACAATGAGCAGTTCTTC. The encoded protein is CASSYRSTSGSGYNEQFF.

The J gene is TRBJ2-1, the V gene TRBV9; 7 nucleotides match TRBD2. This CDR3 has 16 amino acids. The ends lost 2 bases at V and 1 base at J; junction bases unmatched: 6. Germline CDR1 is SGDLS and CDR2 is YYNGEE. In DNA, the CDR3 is TGTGCCAGCAGCGTCGGGGGGAGCGTATCCTACAATGAGCAGTTCTTC. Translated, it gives CASSVGGSVSYNEQFF.

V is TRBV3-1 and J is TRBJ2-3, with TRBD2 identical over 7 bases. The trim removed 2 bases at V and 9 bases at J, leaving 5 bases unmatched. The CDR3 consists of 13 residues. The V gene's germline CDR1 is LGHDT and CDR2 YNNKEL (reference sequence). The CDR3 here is CASSQLTSPTQYF. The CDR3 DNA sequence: TGTGCCAGCAGCCAACTGACTAGCCCCACGCAGTATTTT.

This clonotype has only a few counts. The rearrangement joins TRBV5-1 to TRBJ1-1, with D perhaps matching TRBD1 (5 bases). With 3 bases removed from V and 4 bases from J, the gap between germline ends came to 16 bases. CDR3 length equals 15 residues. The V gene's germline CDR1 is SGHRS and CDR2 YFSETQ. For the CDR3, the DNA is TGCGCCAGCAGCTGGTCGCAGGGTATGGGCACTGAAGCTTTCTTT. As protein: CASSWSQGMGTEAFF.

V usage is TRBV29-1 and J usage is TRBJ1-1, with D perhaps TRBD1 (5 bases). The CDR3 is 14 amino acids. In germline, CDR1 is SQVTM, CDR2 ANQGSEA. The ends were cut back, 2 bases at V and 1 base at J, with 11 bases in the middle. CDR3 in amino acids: CSVEFPGTNTEAFF. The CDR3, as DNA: TGCAGCGTTGAATTTCCAGGGACGAACACTGAAGCTTTCTTT.

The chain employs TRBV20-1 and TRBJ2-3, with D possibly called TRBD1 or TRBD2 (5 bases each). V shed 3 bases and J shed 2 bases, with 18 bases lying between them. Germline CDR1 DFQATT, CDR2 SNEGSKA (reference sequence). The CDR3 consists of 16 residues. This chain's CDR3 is CSAREFGGDNTDTQYF. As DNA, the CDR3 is TGCAGTGCTAGGGAGTTTGGGGGAGATAACACAGATACGCAGTATTTT.

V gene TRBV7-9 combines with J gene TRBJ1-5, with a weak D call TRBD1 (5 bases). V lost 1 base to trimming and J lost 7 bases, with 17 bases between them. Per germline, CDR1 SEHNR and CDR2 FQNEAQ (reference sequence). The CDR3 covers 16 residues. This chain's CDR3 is CASSLVRGGEGQPQHF. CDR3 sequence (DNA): TGTGCCAGCAGCTTAGTTCGTGGGGGGGAAGGACAGCCCCAGCATTTT.

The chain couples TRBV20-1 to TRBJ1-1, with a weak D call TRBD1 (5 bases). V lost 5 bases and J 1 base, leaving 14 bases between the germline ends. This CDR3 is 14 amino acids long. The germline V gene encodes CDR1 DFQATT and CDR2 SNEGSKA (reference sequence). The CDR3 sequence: CSAPSSGQNTEAFF. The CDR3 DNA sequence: TGCAGTGCTCCTTCCTCGGGGCAGAACACTGAAGCTTTCTTT.

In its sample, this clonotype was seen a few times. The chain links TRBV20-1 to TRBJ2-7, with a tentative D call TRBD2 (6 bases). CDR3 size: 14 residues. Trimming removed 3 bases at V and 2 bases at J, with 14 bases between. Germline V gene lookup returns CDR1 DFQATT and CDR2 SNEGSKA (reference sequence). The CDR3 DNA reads TGCAGTGCTAGTGCCGCCGGGGGAACCTACGAGCAGTACTTC. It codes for CSASAAGGTYEQYF.

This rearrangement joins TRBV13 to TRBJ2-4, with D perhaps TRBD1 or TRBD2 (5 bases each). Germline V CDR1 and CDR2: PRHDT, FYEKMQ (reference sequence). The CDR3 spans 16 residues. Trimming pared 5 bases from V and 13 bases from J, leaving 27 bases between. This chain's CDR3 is CASSLTPGRNPYGQYF. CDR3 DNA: TGTGCCAGCAGCCTCACTCCGGGACGTAACCCCTACGGGCAGTACTTC.

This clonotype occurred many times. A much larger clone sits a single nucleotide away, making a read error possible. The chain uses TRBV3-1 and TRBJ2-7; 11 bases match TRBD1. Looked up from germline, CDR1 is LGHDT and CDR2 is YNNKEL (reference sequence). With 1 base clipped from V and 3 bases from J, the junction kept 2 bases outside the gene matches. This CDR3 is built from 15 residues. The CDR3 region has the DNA TGTGCCAGCAGCCAAGTGGGGACAGGGGGCTACGAGCAGTACTTC. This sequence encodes CASSQVGTGGYEQYF.

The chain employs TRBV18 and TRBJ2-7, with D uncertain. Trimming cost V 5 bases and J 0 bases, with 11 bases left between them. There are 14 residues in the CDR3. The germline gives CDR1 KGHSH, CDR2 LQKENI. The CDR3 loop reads CASSSALSSYEQYF. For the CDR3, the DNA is TGTGCCAGCTCATCAGCGCTGAGCTCCTACGAGCAGTACTTC.

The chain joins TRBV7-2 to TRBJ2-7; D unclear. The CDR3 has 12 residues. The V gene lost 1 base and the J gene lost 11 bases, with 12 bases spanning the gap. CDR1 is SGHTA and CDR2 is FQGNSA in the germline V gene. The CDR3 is CASSLGGETEYF. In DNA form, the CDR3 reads TGTGCCAGCAGCTTAGGTGGCGAGACCGAGTACTTC.

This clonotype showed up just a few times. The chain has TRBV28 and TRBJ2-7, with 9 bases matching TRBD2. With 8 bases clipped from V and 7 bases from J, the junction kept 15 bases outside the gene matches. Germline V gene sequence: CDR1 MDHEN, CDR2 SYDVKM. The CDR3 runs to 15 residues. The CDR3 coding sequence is TGTGCCAGCGTAGGGTACGCAGCGGGAGGAAAGGAGCAGTACTTC. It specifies CASVGYAAGGKEQYF.

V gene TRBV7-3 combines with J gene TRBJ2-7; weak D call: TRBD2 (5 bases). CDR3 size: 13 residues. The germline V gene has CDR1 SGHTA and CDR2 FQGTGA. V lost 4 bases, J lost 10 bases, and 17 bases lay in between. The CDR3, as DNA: TGTGCCAGCAGCTCAGACCCATCCGGGGTCCAGTACTTC. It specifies CASSSDPSGVQYF.

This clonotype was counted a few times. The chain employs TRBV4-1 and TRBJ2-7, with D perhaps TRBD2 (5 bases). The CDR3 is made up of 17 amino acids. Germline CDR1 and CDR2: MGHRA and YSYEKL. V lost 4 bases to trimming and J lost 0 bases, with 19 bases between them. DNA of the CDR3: TGCGCCAGCAGCCCCATGGTGTCTAGCCGGAGCTCCTACGAGCAGTACTTC. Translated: CASSPMVSSRSSYEQYF.

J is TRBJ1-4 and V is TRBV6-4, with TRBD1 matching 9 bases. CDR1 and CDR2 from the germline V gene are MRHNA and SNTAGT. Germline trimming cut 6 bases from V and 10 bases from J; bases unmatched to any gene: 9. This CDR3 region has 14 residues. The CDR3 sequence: CASSPGQGFGKLFF. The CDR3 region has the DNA TGTGCCAGCAGCCCGGGACAGGGTTTTGGAAAACTGTTTTTT.

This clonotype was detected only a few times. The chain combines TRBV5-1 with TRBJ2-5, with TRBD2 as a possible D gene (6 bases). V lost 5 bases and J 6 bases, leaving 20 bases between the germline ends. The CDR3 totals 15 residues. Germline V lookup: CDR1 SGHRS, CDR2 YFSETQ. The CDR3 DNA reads TGCGCCAGCAGTAGAGGAGGGTCCGGGGAAAAGACCCAGTACTTC. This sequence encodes CASSRGGSGEKTQYF.